Below, one TCR beta chain is given with its context. The clone's antigen remains unknown. Per-base qualities were not stored, and no clone one base away is much larger. Using the deep immunoSEQ assay, TCR CDR3 regions were amplified from genomic DNA by multiplex PCR. For each cell subset, the extracted genomic DNA was distributed evenly across all wells of several immunoSEQ 96-well plates, and each plate served as one replicate. For sorted subsets, each replicate PCR was loaded with roughly 190 ng genomic DNA, equivalent to 30,000 to 35,000 T cell genomes. Purified libraries were measured with a Qubit 3.0 fluorometer, size-checked on a Bioanalyzer 2100, and measured again with the KAPA Library Quantification kit. Each immunoSEQ 96-well plate was sequenced on its own single-read 150-cycle Illumina NextSeq 550 flow cell. The study's own analysis went as follows. The immunoSEQ output contained only junctional sequences without quality scores, so filtering could not match that applied to full-length reads. To assign V/J genes and CDR3, sequences were annotated using PyIR, a Python wrapper for IgBLAST v1.9, with IMGT germline references. Any read was removed if the V/J assignment was weak (E-value above 1e-6), the CDR3 was missing, or the read contained stop codons, out-of-frame junctions, or ambiguous translated residues. V3J clonotypes were defined as sequences sharing the same inferred V gene, J gene, and CDR3 amino acid sequence. Percentage overlap between repertoires was computed as shared unique clonotypes divided by the size of the smaller repertoire. Richness of each repertoire was evaluated using RTK rarefaction, the Chao1 estimator, and Recon v2.1 estimates of unobserved clonotypes. Generation probabilities were computed with OLGA for all TCRbeta clonotypes obtained by the gDNA method from several donors. Entries here come from immuneACCESS through TCRdb and include only in-frame sequences with V and J called. Some clones fail to appear in such tables; in the studies checked, an unresolved V gene covers under half of the shortfall, and the cause of the remainder is unknown. D and trimming were read from the DNA, whereas the V and J calls and clone size are those reported in that table. The sample data list hundreds of thousands of clones, and 73% of these were observed just once. The ten top clones hold 8% to 13% of the sample.

This sample was included in a study of shared clonotypes between healthy human individuals (dated by TCRdb to 2020 to 2021). Study-level background: The cohort included three men and a couple of women between 18 and 49 years of age. For each donor, CD4 naive and CD4 memory were each given three plates, CD8 naive was given two plates, and CD8 memory was given one plate. To estimate repertoire size and how much clonotypes are shared between individuals, the study performed deep sequencing of blood TCR repertoires from roughly five healthy adults. Different laboratories and diverse techniques were used to prepare libraries and sequence TCR repertoires, to increase sequencing depth and limit assay-specific biases. Per donor, leukapheresis produced somewhere between about 0.9 and 10 billion PBMCs. Paper-wide results and their limitations: Naive subsets generally had larger estimated clonotype richness than memory subsets. Clonotypes shared by all four sorted-subset donors showed higher generation probabilities than non-shared clonotypes. Sharing across several donors was observed for 5% to 6.5% of naive CD4, over 3% of naive CD8, about 2.3% of memory CD4, and roughly 0.4% of memory CD8 clonotypes. Pairwise subsampling indicated that sequencing depth was expected to affect the degree of clonotype sharing among donors. Even with the large sequencing depth, rarefaction of the sorted-subset datasets indicated that sequencing was incomplete. The small number of donors limited the genetic and exposure-history diversity represented. Sampling was limited to blood, and TCR repertoires in tissue likely differ from TCR repertoires in blood.

Donors were healthy HIV-negative adults with no recently reported acute infections or vaccinations. Only Caucasian adults living in Nashville, Tennessee, USA were represented among the donors. Magnetic negative selection was used to enrich CD4+ T cells, after which naive cells were positively selected on CD45RA and the negative fraction became the memory subset. Blood was collected by leukapheresis, and PBMCs were isolated by Ficoll-Histopaque density gradient centrifugation and then cryopreserved in liquid nitrogen vapor phase. Analytical flow cytometry was used to check the purity and quantity of every magnetically sorted T cell population. Genomic DNA was isolated from each sorted fraction and quantified by UV absorbance on a Nanodrop 2000c. The junction shows trimming of 4 bases on V and 2 bases on J, and the gene matches do not reach 3 bases of it. The CDR3 runs 14 amino acids, cysteine and phenylalanine included. The sequence is cut down to CDR3 DNA, 42 bases in frame from base 1. In the germline V gene, CDR1 corresponds to SGHRS and CDR2 to YFSETQ.

The sequencing input was memory CD4+ T cells sorted from blood. The cell subset or site label, as the study defines it: CD45RA-negative fraction. The chain joins TRBV5-1 to TRBJ2-7; 10 central bases correspond to TRBD2. The clonotype comes from a man aged 30-40 years in good health. CDR3 region: CASSPSGRAYEQYF. The DNA sequence follows: TGCGCCAGCAGCCCAAGCGGGAGGGCCTACGAGCAGTACTTC.